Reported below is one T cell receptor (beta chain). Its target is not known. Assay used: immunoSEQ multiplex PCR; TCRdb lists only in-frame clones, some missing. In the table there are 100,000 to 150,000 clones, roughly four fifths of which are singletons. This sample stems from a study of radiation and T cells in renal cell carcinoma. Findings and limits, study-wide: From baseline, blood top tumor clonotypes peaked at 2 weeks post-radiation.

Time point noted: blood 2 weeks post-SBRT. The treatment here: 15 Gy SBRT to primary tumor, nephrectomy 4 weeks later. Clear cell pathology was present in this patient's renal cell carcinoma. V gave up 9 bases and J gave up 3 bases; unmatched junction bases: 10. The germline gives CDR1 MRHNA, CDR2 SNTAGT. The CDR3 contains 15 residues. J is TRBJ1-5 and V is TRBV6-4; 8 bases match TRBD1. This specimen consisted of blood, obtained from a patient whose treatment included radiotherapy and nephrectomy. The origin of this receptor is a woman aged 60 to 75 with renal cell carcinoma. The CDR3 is CARRTGRGNNQPQHF. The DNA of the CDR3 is TGTGCCAGGAGGACAGGGAGAGGAAACAATCAGCCCCAGCATTTT.